This passage covers 11 T cell receptor beta chains from one sample sequenced in a study of naive and memory T cell subsets. The beta constant-region primer was an equimolar mix of two oligonucleotides covering TRBC1 and TRBC2. MiXCR, applied by TCRdb to the UMI-ligation and nested PCR reads, yields one record per CDR3 protein. The sample shows around 40,000 distinct CDR3 sequences, roughly 15% of them seen only once. The sample consisted of effector memory CD4+ T cells from blood. As for subset: effector memory, CD45RA- CD27-. The receptors shown here come from a human donor in good health.

The V gene is TRBV7-2, the J gene TRBJ1-5; D gene unclear. Germline-derived CDR1 and CDR2 are SGHTA and FQGNSA. The CDR3 consists of 13 residues. V was shortened by 6 bases and J by 7 bases, with 13 bases between the two germline ends. CDR3: CASSPRGGQPQHF. The CDR3, as DNA: TGTGCCAGCAGTCCTCGCGGAGGGCAGCCCCAGCATTTT.

CDR3 in amino acids: CSARDQQLREKSPLHF. In DNA form, the CDR3 reads TGCAGTGCTAGAGATCAACAGCTAAGGGAGAAATCACCCCTCCACTTT. This chain joins TRBV20-1 and TRBJ1-6; D unresolved. Per the germline V gene, CDR1 is DFQATT and CDR2 is SNEGSKA (reference sequence). The CDR3 is 16 amino acids. V was trimmed by 0 bases and J by 10 bases, leaving 19 bases between them.

The rearrangement uses TRBV30 and TRBJ2-7; 7 positions match TRBD1. The CDR3 is 13 residues long. The V gene end was trimmed by 4 bases and the J gene end by 2 bases; junction bases not matched to a gene: 5. Germline-derived CDR1 and CDR2 are GTSNPN and SVGIG (reference sequence). The CDR3 reads CAWTGGRTYEQYF. The CDR3 bases are TGTGCCTGGACAGGGGGTCGCACCTACGAGCAGTACTTC.

The chain couples TRBV28 to TRBJ1-1; maybe TRBD1 (5 bases). Germline V gene data show CDR1 as MDHEN and CDR2 as SYDVKM. The length of the CDR3 is 15 residues. V lost 2 bases and J lost 4, with 14 bases in between. The CDR3 bases are TGTGCCAGCAGTTTAATGGGGCATGAGGGCACTGAAGCTTTCTTT. Its protein is CASSLMGHEGTEAFF.

The chain carries TRBV19 and TRBJ1-5, with 8 bases fitting TRBD1. Germline CDR1 and CDR2: LNHDA and SQIVND (reference sequence). The CDR3 contains 15 residues. Trimming cost V 8 bases and J 4 bases; bases outside gene matches: 10. CDR3 DNA sequence: TGTGCCAGTGCCTGGGGGACAGGCCTAAATCAGCCCCAGCATTTT. Protein: CASAWGTGLNQPQHF.

This clonotype occurred many times. The genes are TRBV6-2 or TRBV6-3 and TRBJ2-1, with TRBD2 matching over 10 bases. V lost 6 bases to trimming and J lost 8 bases; unmatched junction nucleotides: 7. The CDR3 spans 14 residues. Germline CDR1 and CDR2: MNHEY and SVGEGT. This CDR3 is CASRLGLAVHEQFF. In DNA form, the CDR3 reads TGTGCCAGCAGATTAGGACTAGCGGTACATGAGCAGTTCTTC.

This clonotype was recorded many times. V usage is TRBV9 and J usage is TRBJ2-5; D could derive from TRBD1 or TRBD2 (5 bases each). Per the germline V gene, CDR1 is SGDLS and CDR2 is YYNGEE. This CDR3 comprises 16 residues. V was shortened by 4 bases and J by 5 bases, with 21 bases between the two germline ends. The CDR3 coding sequence is TGTGCCAGCAGCCCCAATGCCGGGGCAGGATGGGAGACCCAGTACTTC. As protein: CASSPNAGAGWETQYF.

This CDR3 reads CSAPGDSGEQYF. CDR3 sequence (DNA): TGCAGTGCGCCGGGGGACTCAGGAGAGCAGTACTTC. This chain joins TRBV20-1 and TRBJ2-7; possible D gene TRBD2, 6 bases. The CDR3 loop spans 12 amino acids. With 6 bases removed from V and 7 bases from J, the gap between germline ends came to 16 bases. Germline V gene sequence: CDR1 DFQATT, CDR2 SNEGSKA (reference sequence).

This clonotype is categorized as medium-sized (0.01 to 0.1%). V is TRBV2 and J is TRBJ2-3, with 7 bases fitting TRBD1. J was trimmed by 0 bases and V by 10 bases; bases with no gene match: 7. From germline, CDR1 is SNHLY and CDR2 FYNNEI. This CDR3 is built from 14 residues. CDR3 in amino acids: CAIRDSASTDTQYF. In DNA, the CDR3 is TGTGCCATCCGGGACAGCGCTAGCACAGATACGCAGTATTTT.

This clonotype was counted between two and nine times. V is TRBV3-1 and J is TRBJ2-4; 9 nucleotides align to TRBD2. The CDR3 has 14 residues. Germline CDR1 LGHDT, CDR2 YNNKEL (reference sequence). The V gene end was trimmed by 4 bases and the J gene end by 6 bases; junction bases not matched to a gene: 4. The CDR3 is CASSPGLAGNIQYF. CDR3 nucleotide sequence: TGTGCCAGCAGCCCGGGACTAGCAGGAAACATTCAGTACTTC.

This clonotype was recorded a few times. The V gene is TRBV19, the J gene TRBJ2-2; D not resolved. V gave up 3 bases and J gave up 1 base, with 18 bases separating them. The CDR3 spans 18 residues. Germline assignment: CDR1 LNHDA and CDR2 SQIVND (reference sequence). The CDR3 loop is CASSIGTAGVVNTGELFF. Here the CDR3 DNA reads TGTGCCAGTAGTATCGGTACGGCAGGCGTTGTGAACACCGGGGAGCTGTTTTTT.